Listed below are T cell receptor beta chains from one sample, sequenced in a study of cytomegalovirus exposure and HLA in healthy donors. Sequencing used immunoSEQ multiplex PCR; TCRdb keeps in-frame clones, though not all of them. The sample carries about 130,000 clones, around 83% recorded once. Sequencing was performed on PBMCs. The receptors derive from a woman younger than 30 in good health and CMV-seropositive. Both conserved end residues are part of each CDR3. A D gene is named only where the DNA matches it firmly. Size tells how often a clone was seen (once, few, many) or the class of an expanded clone, and some rows leave it out.

TRBJ1-2 - TRBV6-5 - TGTGCCAGCAGCCAATACTCCACCCGTGGCTACACCTTC CASSQYSTRGYTF
TRBJ2-1 - TRBV2 TRBD2 TGTGCCAGCAGAGGACTAGACCCACTCTCCTACAATGAGCAGTTCTTC CASRGLDPLSYNEQFF
TRBJ2-7 - TRBV25-1 - TGTGCCAGCAGTGGGGACGGGACACCTGACGGCAACGAGCAGTACTTC CASSGDGTPDGNEQYF
TRBJ2-5 - TRBV19 TRBD2 TGTGCCAGTAGTATCGGGGCTAGCGGGGGCGAACCGGAAGAGACCCAGTACTTC CASSIGASGGEPEETQYF
TRBJ2-2 few TRBV7-8 - TGTGCCAGCAGCTTAATGGGGCCGGACACCGGGGAGCTGTTTTTT CASSLMGPDTGELFF
TRBJ1-2 - TRBV5-5 - TGTGCCAGCAGGTTGATGGTTTTTGGGCCCTTCGCTGGCTACACCTTC CASRLMVFGPFAGYTF
TRBJ2-1 - TRBV9 TRBD2 TGTGCCAGCAGCGTAAGCCTAGCGGGGGACAATGAGCAGTTCTTC CASSVSLAGDNEQFF
TRBJ2-7 - TRBV29-1 TRBD1 TGCAGCGTTGAAAGGACAGGGGGCGAGCAGTACTTC CSVERTGGEQYF
TRBJ2-4 - TRBV21-1 - TGTGCCAGCAGCGCCACAGGGATGCTAGCCAAAAACATTCAGTACTTC CASSATGMLAKNIQYF
TRBJ1-4 - TRBV6-5 - TGTGCCAGCAGCCTAGCGGATTCAGCTAATGAAAAACTGTTTTTT CASSLADSANEKLFF
TRBJ1-2 - TRBV19 - TGTGCCAGTAGTATAGCCAGGTACCATGGCTACACCTTC CASSIARYHGYTF
TRBJ2-2 - TRBV11-2 - TGTGCCAGCAGCTTAGGACAGAGCTACACCGGGGAGCTGTTTTTT CASSLGQSYTGELFF
TRBJ2-5 - TRBV13 - TGTGCCCCCGGAGAGACCCAGTACTTC CAPGETQYF
TRBJ1-2 - TRBV6-1 TRBD1 TGTGCCAGCAGTGAACTGGGGACAGGGCCATATGGCTACACCTTC CASSELGTGPYGYTF
TRBJ1-2 - TRBV4-1 - TGCGCCAGCAGCCCGGACAGCACCTATGGCTACACCTTC CASSPDSTYGYTF
TRBJ1-2 - TRBV29-1 - TGCAGCGTTGACGGGGACACCAATAACTATGGCTACACCTTC CSVDGDTNNYGYTF
TRBJ1-6 - TRBV27 TRBD1 TGTGCCAGCAGCAAACCTGGACAGGGGAGAAATTCACCCCTCCACTTT CASSKPGQGRNSPLHF
TRBJ2-1 - TRBV4-1 TRBD2 TGCGCCAGCAGCCAAGATGTAGCGGGGGGGCTAAATGAGCAGTTCTTC CASSQDVAGGLNEQFF
TRBJ2-7 - TRBV12-1 - TGTGCCAGCAGCCCCCGACAGGACACCTACGAGCAGTACTTC CASSPRQDTYEQYF
TRBJ1-5 - TRBV7-3 TRBD1 TGTGCCAGCAGCCCCCCCCATTCGGGACAGGGCTACAATCAGCCCCAGCATTTT CASSPPHSGQGYNQPQHF
TRBJ2-5 - TRBV2 TRBD2 TGTGCCAGCAGTGGGACTAGCGGGTTGGAGACCCAGTACTTC CASSGTSGLETQYF
TRBJ2-5 - TRBV6-5 - TGTGCCAGCAGTTACTATGGGCTAGCCGAGGAGACCCAGTACTTC CASSYYGLAEETQYF
TRBJ1-6 - TRBV27 TRBD1 TGTGCCAGCAGCCCGGGACAGACGAATTCACCCCTCCACTTT CASSPGQTNSPLHF
TRBJ2-5 - TRBV5-1 TRBD2 TGCGCCAGCAGGACTAGCGGGGGACACGCCCCAGCCCAGTACTTC CASRTSGGHAPAQYF
TRBJ1-1 - TRBV4-2 TRBD1 TGTGCCAGCAGCCAAGATGCGACAGGGGACACTGAAGCTTTCTTT CASSQDATGDTEAFF
TRBJ1-1 - TRBV5-6 TRBD1 TGTGCCAGCAGCTTGTCCTGGACAGGGGCCACTGAAGCTTTCTTT CASSLSWTGATEAFF
TRBJ2-5 once TRBV10-3 - TGTGCCACCGTCGGACAGTCGCAAGAGACCCAGTACTTC CATVGQSQETQYF
TRBJ1-6 - TRBV10-3 - TGTGCCATCAGTGCCACCCACCCAGCGTCTAATTCACCCCTCCACTTT CAISATHPASNSPLHF
TRBJ1-1 - TRBV7-9 - TGTGCCAGCAGCTCGATCGGTTTTGCTGAAGCTTTCTTT CASSSIGFAEAFF
TRBJ1-1 - TRBV13 - TGTGCCAGCAGCCCTTCGGGCAGGGCCAGGAACACTGAAGCTTTCTTT CASSPSGRARNTEAFF
TRBJ2-7 - TRBV4-1 TRBD1 TGCGCCAGCAGCCAAATTGGGACAGGGGCGAAATCTATAAAGCAGTACTTC CASSQIGTGAKSIKQYF
TRBJ1-1 - TRBV6-6 - TGTGCCAGCAGTTACTACAGGGAAACTGAAGCTTTCTTT CASSYYRETEAFF
TRBJ2-7 - TRBV5-6 - TGTGCCAGCAGTAGGGACACCACCTACGAGCAGTACTTC CASSRDTTYEQYF
TRBJ2-5 few TRBV27 TRBD1 TGTGCGGCGGGGACAGGAACACAGACCCAGTACTTC CAAGTGTQTQYF
TRBJ1-5 - TRBV9 TRBD1 TGTGCCAGCAGCGTAGGGGACAGGGACATTCAGCCCCAGCATTTT CASSVGDRDIQPQHF
TRBJ1-2 - TRBV7-2 - TGTGCCAGCAGCTTAGGGGGGCACACTAACTATGGCTACACCTTC CASSLGGHTNYGYTF
TRBJ2-7 - TRBV5-1 TRBD2 TGCGCCAGCAGGTATACGACTAGCGGTCAGGCGGAGCAGTACTTC CASRYTTSGQAEQYF
TRBJ2-1 - TRBV5-1 TRBD1 TGCGCCAGCAGCTTGGGACAGGGGTACAATGAGCAGTTCTTC CASSLGQGYNEQFF
TRBJ1-2 few TRBV5-1 TRBD1 TGCGCCAGCAGCCCCCTGGACAGGGGGGATGGCTACACCTTC CASSPLDRGDGYTF
TRBJ1-2 - TRBV5-4 - TGTGCCAGCAGCCGTCAGGGGAACTATGGCTACACCTTC CASSRQGNYGYTF
TRBJ1-1 - TRBV2 - TGTGCCAGCAGTGAGCGAGAGTGGAGCACTGAAGCTTTCTTT CASSEREWSTEAFF
TRBJ2-1 once TRBV10-1 TRBD2 TGCGCCAGCAGTGAGGGGGCTAGCGGGGGGCAGGATGAGCAGTTCTTC CASSEGASGGQDEQFF
TRBJ2-1 - TRBV4-2 TRBD2 TGTGCCAGCAGCCCCGGGACTAGCGGGGGCCCCTCCAATGAGCAGTTCTTC CASSPGTSGGPSNEQFF
TRBJ2-1 - TRBV5-4 - TGTGCCAGCAGCTTACAGGGCCGCGATGAGCAGTTCTTC CASSLQGRDEQFF